The 28 T cell receptor beta chains below come from one sample, sequenced in a study of T-cell memory formation after mild COVID-19. TCRdb re-derived calls from the 5' RACE reads in MiXCR, one entry per CDR3 protein. The top ten hold under 30% of the sample, which has approximately 40,000 distinct CDR3 sequences, roughly an eighth seen once. The sample was PBMCs or a T cell subset sorted from them (not recorded which). The receptors come from a man aged 18 to 30 who had mild COVID-19 (a few samples of this study predate the infection). Cell type and time point are not known.

This clonotype was detected ten times or more. The chain recombines TRBV20-1 with TRBJ2-3; 7 bases align to TRBD1. V lost 2 bases, J lost 5 bases, and 13 bases stayed unmatched. CDR3 length: 16 residues. The germline CDR1 and CDR2 sequences are DFQATT and SNEGSKA (reference sequence). Here the CDR3 DNA reads TGCAGTGCTAGACCCAACCACGGACAGGCACGAGATACGCAGTATTTT. Its translation is CSARPNHGQARDTQYF.

This clonotype was recorded many times. The rearrangement joins TRBV12-3 or TRBV12-4 to TRBJ2-1; 9 positions agree with TRBD1. V shed 6 bases, J shed 0 bases, and the junction held 6 bases outside the gene matches. The CDR3 contains 16 residues. This chain's CDR3 is CASRTGTGSSYNEQFF. The CDR3 region has the DNA TGTGCCAGCAGAACCGGGACAGGGAGCTCCTACAATGAGCAGTTCTTC.

V usage is TRBV29-1 and J usage is TRBJ2-7, with 8 bases aligning to TRBD1. The CDR3 contains 15 residues. Trimming cost V 8 bases and J 0 bases; bases outside gene matches: 12. The germline V gene has CDR1 SQVTM and CDR2 ANQGSEA. The CDR3 sequence is CSPKKDRVFSYEQYV. The CDR3 coding sequence is TGCAGCCCCAAAAAGGACAGGGTATTCTCCTACGAGCAGTACGTC.

This clonotype was seen ten or more times. The rearrangement joins TRBV5-1 to TRBJ1-1; 8 bases line up with TRBD1. The CDR3 covers 15 residues. V lost 2 bases and J lost 6; bases outside the gene matches: 9. In germline, CDR1 is SGHRS, CDR2 YFSETQ. This CDR3 is CASSFQGAVNAEAFF. Written as DNA, the CDR3 is TGCGCCAGCAGCTTTCAGGGGGCGGTGAATGCTGAAGCTTTCTTT.

The chain combines TRBV7-8 with TRBJ2-5, with 11 bases fitting TRBD2. The J segment lost 4 bases and the V segment lost 5 bases, leaving 9 bases of the junction unmatched. The germline CDR1 and CDR2 sequences are SGHVS and FQNEAQ. This CDR3 is 16 amino acids long. The CDR3 sequence is CASSRAPGTSGETQYF. Here the CDR3 DNA reads TGTGCCAGCAGCCGAGCCCCCGGGACTAGCGGAGAGACCCAGTACTTC. The full variable domain, completed using reference TRBV7-8 and TRBJ2-5, is GAGVSQSPRYKVAKRGQDVALRCDPISGHVSLFWYQQALGQGPEFLTYFQNEAQLDKSGLPSDRFFAERPEGSVSTLKIQRTQQEDSAVYLCASSRAPGTSGETQYFGPGTRLLVL.

The CDR3 loop is CASSATSGVYNEQFF. For the CDR3, the DNA is TGTGCCAGCAGCGCAACTAGCGGGGTATACAATGAGCAGTTCTTC. The rearrangement uses TRBV9 and TRBJ2-1; TRBD2 agrees at 10 bases. CDR3 size: 15 residues. V shed 3 bases and J 4 bases; nucleotides not matched to a gene: 4. Looked up from germline, CDR1 is SGDLS and CDR2 is YYNGEE.

This clonotype has ten or more counts. V usage is TRBV28 and J usage is TRBJ1-6; D possibly corresponds to TRBD1 (6 bases). There are 15 residues in the CDR3. Germline values: CDR1 MDHEN, CDR2 SYDVKM. V was cut by 6 bases and J by 7 bases, with 16 bases left in between. In DNA form, the CDR3 reads TGTGCCAGCAGCGTCGGTACGGGGGGCAATTCACCCCTCCACTTT. Translated: CASSVGTGGNSPLHF. The variable domain in full, completed from reference TRBV28 and TRBJ1-6, reads DVKVTQSSRYLVKRTGEKVFLECVQDMDHENMFWYRQDPGLGLRLIYFSYDVKMKEKGDIPEGYSVSREKKERFSLILESASTNQTSMYLCASSVGTGGNSPLHFGNGTRLTVT.

This clonotype was found once. The chain combines TRBV6-6 with TRBJ2-1; 12 bases align to TRBD2. The V gene end was trimmed by 5 bases and the J gene end by 8 bases; junction bases not matched to a gene: 13. This CDR3 has 17 residues. Looked up from germline, CDR1 is MNHNY and CDR2 is SVGAGI (reference sequence). CDR3: CASSPSSTSGSFYEQFF. CDR3 nucleotide sequence: TGTGCCAGCAGTCCCTCCTCGACTAGCGGGAGTTTCTATGAGCAGTTCTTC.

This clonotype occurred many times. This chain connects TRBV9 to TRBJ1-1; TRBD1 agrees at 8 bases. CDR1 is SGDLS and CDR2 is YYNGEE in the germline V gene. Unmatched junction bases numbered 9, after V lost 3 bases and J lost 5 bases. This CDR3 contains 15 residues. The DNA for the CDR3 is TGTGCCAGCAGCGCCGTCGACAGGGGTTGGACTGAAGCTTTCTTT. Its protein product is CASSAVDRGWTEAFF.

This clonotype has at least ten counts. The J gene is TRBJ1-6, the V gene TRBV28; D possibly corresponds to TRBD1 (6 bases). The germline CDR1 and CDR2 sequences are MDHEN and SYDVKM. The CDR3 consists of 13 residues. V lost 6 bases, J lost 8 bases, and 11 bases lay in between. The CDR3 spells CASSRPGDSPLHF. CDR3 DNA: TGTGCCAGCAGCCGACCAGGGGATTCACCCCTCCACTTT. Filled out from reference TRBV28 and TRBJ1-6, the complete variable domain reads DVKVTQSSRYLVKRTGEKVFLECVQDMDHENMFWYRQDPGLGLRLIYFSYDVKMKEKGDIPEGYSVSREKKERFSLILESASTNQTSMYLCASSRPGDSPLHFGNGTRLTVT.

This clonotype was recorded many times. The chain is built from TRBV28 and TRBJ1-2; D perhaps matches TRBD1 (6 bases). This CDR3 contains 14 residues. Germline CDR1 and CDR2: MDHEN and SYDVKM. V lost 2 bases, J lost 8 bases, and 15 bases lay in between. In DNA, the CDR3 is TGTGCCAGCAGTTTACCCGGGACAAACCGAGGCTACACCTTC. It specifies CASSLPGTNRGYTF.

Ten or more counts support this clonotype. This chain links TRBV12-3 or TRBV12-4 with TRBJ2-3; D gene ambiguous. This CDR3 contains 11 residues. Trimming cost V 6 bases and J 5 bases, with 6 bases left between them. The CDR3 sequence is CASRDRDTQYF. The CDR3 DNA is TGTGCCAGCAGAGACCGAGATACGCAGTATTTT.

In its sample, this clonotype is medium-sized. This rearrangement joins TRBV18 to TRBJ2-7; TRBD1 matches at 7 bases. J gave up 3 bases and V 0 bases, and 8 bases lay outside the gene matches. CDR3 size: 16 residues. Germline CDR1 KGHSH, CDR2 LQKENI. This CDR3 is CASSPPGTGVLYEQYF. CDR3 DNA sequence: TGTGCCAGCTCACCACCGGGTACAGGGGTCCTCTACGAGCAGTACTTC. Full variable domain (outside the CDR3, taken from reference TRBV18 and TRBJ2-7): NAGVMQNPRHLVRRRGQEARLRCSPMKGHSHVYWYRQLPEEGLKFMVYLQKENIIDESGMPKERFSAEFPKEGPSILRIQQVVRGDSAAYFCASSPPGTGVLYEQYFGPGTRLTVT.

The V and J genes are TRBV20-1 and TRBJ2-3; D unclear. The germline V and J ends were trimmed by 5 bases and 5 bases, with 14 bases remaining between them. The CDR3 length is 13 residues. The germline gives CDR1 DFQATT, CDR2 SNEGSKA (reference sequence). The CDR3 region is CSADLAIRDTQYF. In nucleotides, the CDR3 is TGCAGTGCTGACCTCGCGATCCGAGATACGCAGTATTTT.

This clonotype was recorded at least ten times. CDR3 DNA: TGTGCCAGCAGCTTAGGGGAGGGAGAGTACACTGAAGCTTTCTTT. This codes for CASSLGEGEYTEAFF. This chain connects TRBV5-4 to TRBJ1-1; D is possibly TRBD1 (5 bases). With 2 bases removed from V and 3 bases from J, the gap between germline ends came to 14 bases. CDR1 and CDR2 (germline): SGHNT, YYREEE (reference sequence). This CDR3 contains 15 residues.

This clonotype came up many times. The V gene is TRBV6-5, the J gene TRBJ1-5, with TRBD1 matching 8 bases. CDR3 size: 18 residues. Germline CDR1 reads MNHEY; CDR2 reads SVGAGI. V lost 3 bases and J lost 0; bases outside the gene matches: 10. CDR3 protein: CASSYGPGGSYSNQPQHF. CDR3 DNA: TGTGCCAGCAGTTATGGGCCAGGGGGCTCCTATAGCAATCAGCCCCAGCATTTT.

At least ten counts were recorded for this clonotype. The V and J genes are TRBV6-1 and TRBJ2-5, with 9 bases aligning to TRBD1. V shed 0 bases and J 1 base; nucleotides not matched to a gene: 0. Looked up from germline, CDR1 is MNHNS and CDR2 is SASEGT. The CDR3 has 15 residues. The CDR3 protein is CASSEATGGQETQYF. CDR3 DNA sequence: TGTGCCAGCAGTGAAGCGACAGGGGGCCAAGAGACCCAGTACTTC.

In its sample, this clonotype was seen a few times. The chain is built from TRBV30 and TRBJ2-3; D not certain. Germline lookup yields CDR1 GTSNPN and CDR2 SVGIG (reference sequence). This CDR3 comprises 15 residues. Trimming took 1 base from V and 2 from J, leaving 13 bases between them. The CDR3 is CAWSEVRLLTDTQYF. The CDR3, as DNA: TGTGCCTGGAGTGAAGTCCGTTTGCTCACAGATACGCAGTATTTT.

Many counts were recorded for this clonotype. The CDR3 spells CASTPGGGETQYF. In DNA form, the CDR3 reads TGTGCCAGCACCCCGGGCGGGGGAGAGACCCAGTACTTC. The chain is built from TRBV12-3 or TRBV12-4 and TRBJ2-5, with 7 bases that match TRBD2. V gave up 7 bases and J gave up 4 bases; unmatched junction bases: 6. The CDR3 spans 13 residues.

This clonotype was counted at least ten times. J is TRBJ2-2 and V is TRBV5-5; 7 bases fit TRBD1. Germline V gives CDR1 SGHKS, CDR2 YYEKEE (reference sequence). The CDR3 covers 16 residues. Germline trimming cut 6 bases from V and 3 bases from J; bases unmatched to any gene: 11. The DNA of the CDR3 is TGTGCCAGCACCAAGAAACAGGGGCGAGACACCGGGGAGCTGTTTTTT. This sequence encodes CASTKKQGRDTGELFF.

V gene TRBV9 combines with J gene TRBJ2-7, with TRBD2 identical over 9 bases. This CDR3 region has 14 residues. V lost 6 bases, J lost 2 bases, and 6 bases stayed unmatched. In germline, CDR1 is SGDLS, CDR2 YYNGEE. CDR3 residues: CASNPGGRAYEQYF. The CDR3 DNA reads as TGTGCCAGCAACCCTGGCGGGAGGGCCTACGAGCAGTACTTC.

The V gene is TRBV5-1, the J gene TRBJ1-1; 7 nucleotides match TRBD1. Germline-derived CDR1 and CDR2 are SGHRS and YFSETQ. V dropped 4 bases and J dropped 0; count of bases not matched to a gene: 3. The CDR3 is 14 residues long. In DNA form, the CDR3 reads TGCGCCAGCAGCGTGGACAGGATGAACACTGAAGCTTTCTTT. Translated, it gives CASSVDRMNTEAFF.

The chain joins TRBV5-6 to TRBJ2-1; D is perhaps TRBD2 (5 bases). Trimming left V 0 bases short and J 4 bases short, with 11 bases between. Germline-derived CDR1 and CDR2 are SGHDT and YYEEEE. The CDR3 runs to 15 residues. CDR3 DNA: TGTGCCAGCAGCTTGGACCGCACGGGATACAATGAGCAGTTCTTC. This translates into CASSLDRTGYNEQFF.

This clonotype was picked up many times. The V gene is TRBV19, the J gene TRBJ1-4; 9 nucleotides agree with TRBD1. The trim removed 4 bases at V and 8 bases at J, leaving 8 bases unmatched. The CDR3 is 15 amino acids. The V gene's germline CDR1 is LNHDA and CDR2 SQIVND (reference sequence). The CDR3 loop is CASSNRDRVREKLFF. DNA of the CDR3: TGTGCCAGTAGTAATCGGGACAGGGTACGAGAAAAACTGTTTTTT.

This clonotype was picked up a small number of times. The rearrangement links TRBV4-3 to TRBJ2-6; TRBD2 matches 9 bases. Unmatched junction bases numbered 13, after V lost 2 bases and J lost 2 bases. The CDR3 sequence is 20 residues long. Germline V gives CDR1 LGHNA, CDR2 YSLEER. Written as DNA, the CDR3 is TGCGCCAGCAGCCAAAGACTTCTTGGCGGGGGGGCCGCTGGGGCCAACGTCCTGACTTTC. Its translation: CASSQRLLGGGAAGANVLTF.

This clonotype was detected many times. The gene calls are TRBV6-5 and TRBJ2-3; 8 bases line up with TRBD2. CDR3 length equals 17 residues. V lost 6 bases to trimming and J lost 2 bases; unmatched junction nucleotides: 13. Germline V gene lookup returns CDR1 MNHEY and CDR2 SVGAGI. The chain's CDR3 is CASSRQITSGPTDTQYF. CDR3 sequence (DNA): TGTGCCAGCAGCCGCCAGATAACTAGCGGCCCCACAGATACGCAGTATTTT.

There are a few counts of this clonotype. The V gene is TRBV9, the J gene TRBJ1-2; D not resolved. Germline lookup yields CDR1 SGDLS and CDR2 YYNGEE. The length of the CDR3 is 14 residues. V dropped 4 bases and J dropped 8 bases, with 18 bases sitting between them. CDR3 DNA sequence: TGTGCCAGCAGCACCGGGGTCCCCCGCGGAGGCTACACCTTC. Protein product: CASSTGVPRGGYTF. Filled out from reference TRBV9 and TRBJ1-2, the complete variable domain reads DSGVTQTPKHLITATGQRVTLRCSPRSGDLSVYWYQQSLDQGLQFLIQYYNGEERAKGNILERFSAQQFPDLHSELNLSSLELGDSALYFCASSTGVPRGGYTFGSGTRLTVV.

V and J are TRBV20-1 and TRBJ2-3; D is possibly TRBD2 (5 bases). This CDR3 comprises 14 residues. Germline V gene sequence: CDR1 DFQATT, CDR2 SNEGSKA (reference sequence). The V end lost 6 bases, the J end lost 6 bases, and 19 bases lay between the germline ends. The CDR3 spells CSAELRGRRDTQYF. The CDR3 DNA follows: TGCAGTGCAGAGCTAAGAGGGCGTCGGGATACGCAGTATTTT.